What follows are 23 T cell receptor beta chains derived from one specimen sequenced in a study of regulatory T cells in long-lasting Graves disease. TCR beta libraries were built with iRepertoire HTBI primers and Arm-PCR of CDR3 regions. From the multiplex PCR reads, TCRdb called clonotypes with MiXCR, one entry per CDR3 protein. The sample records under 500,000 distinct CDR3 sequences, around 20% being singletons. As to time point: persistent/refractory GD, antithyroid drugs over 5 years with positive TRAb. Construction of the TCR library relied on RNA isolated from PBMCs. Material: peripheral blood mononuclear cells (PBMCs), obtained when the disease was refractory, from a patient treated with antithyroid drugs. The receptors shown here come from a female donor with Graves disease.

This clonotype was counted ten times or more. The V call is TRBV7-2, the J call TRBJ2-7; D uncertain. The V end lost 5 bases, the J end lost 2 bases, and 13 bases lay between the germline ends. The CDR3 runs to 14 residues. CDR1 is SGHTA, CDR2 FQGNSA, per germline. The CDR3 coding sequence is TGTGCCAGCAGCCCGACCCCGGCCCCCTACGAGCAGTACTTC. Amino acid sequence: CASSPTPAPYEQYF.

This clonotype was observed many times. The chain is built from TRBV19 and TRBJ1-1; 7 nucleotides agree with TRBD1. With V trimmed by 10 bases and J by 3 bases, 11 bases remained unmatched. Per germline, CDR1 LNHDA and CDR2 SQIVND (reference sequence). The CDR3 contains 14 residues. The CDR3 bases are TGTGCCACCTTACCGACAGGGACCTACACTGAAGCTTTCTTT. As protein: CATLPTGTYTEAFF.

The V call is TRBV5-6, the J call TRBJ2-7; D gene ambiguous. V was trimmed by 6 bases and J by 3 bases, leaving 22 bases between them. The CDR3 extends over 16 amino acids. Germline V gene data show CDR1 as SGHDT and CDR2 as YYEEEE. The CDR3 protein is CASTLPSGFPFYEQYF. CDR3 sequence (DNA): TGTGCCAGCACCCTACCCTCCGGCTTTCCGTTCTACGAGCAGTACTTC.

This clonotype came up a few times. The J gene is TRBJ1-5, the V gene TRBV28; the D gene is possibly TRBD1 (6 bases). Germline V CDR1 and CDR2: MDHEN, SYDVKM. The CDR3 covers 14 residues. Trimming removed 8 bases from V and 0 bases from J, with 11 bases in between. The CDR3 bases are TGTGCCAGCGCGACAGGATATAGCAATCAGCCCCAGCATTTT. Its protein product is CASATGYSNQPQHF.

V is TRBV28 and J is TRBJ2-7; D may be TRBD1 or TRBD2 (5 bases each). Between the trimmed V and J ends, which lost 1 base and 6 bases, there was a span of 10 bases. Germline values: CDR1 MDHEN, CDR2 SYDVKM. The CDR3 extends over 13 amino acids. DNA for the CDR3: TGTGCCAGCAGTTTATTTTGGGGGTGCGAGCAGTACTTC. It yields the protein CASSLFWGCEQYF.

The CDR3 nucleotides read TGTGCCAGCAGCTTAGGGACAGGGGGACAAGAGACCCAGTACTTC. Amino acids: CASSLGTGGQETQYF. V and J are TRBV7-9 and TRBJ2-5; 10 bases agree with TRBD1. Trimming at V came to 1 base and at J to 2 bases, leaving 1 base not matched to a gene. The CDR3 loop spans 15 amino acids. CDR1 and CDR2 (germline): SEHNR, FQNEAQ (reference sequence).

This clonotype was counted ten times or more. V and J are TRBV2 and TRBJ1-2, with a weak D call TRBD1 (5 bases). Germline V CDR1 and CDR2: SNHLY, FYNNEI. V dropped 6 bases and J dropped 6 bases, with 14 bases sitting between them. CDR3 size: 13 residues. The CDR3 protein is CASSRWGDDGYTF. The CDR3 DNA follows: TGTGCCAGCAGCCGGTGGGGGGACGATGGCTACACCTTC.

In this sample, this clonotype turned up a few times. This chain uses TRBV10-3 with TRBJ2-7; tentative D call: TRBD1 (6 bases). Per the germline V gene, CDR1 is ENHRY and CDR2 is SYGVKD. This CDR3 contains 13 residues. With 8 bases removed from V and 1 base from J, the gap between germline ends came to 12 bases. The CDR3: CAIGAGESYEQYF. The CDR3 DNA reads TGTGCCATCGGGGCAGGGGAGTCCTACGAGCAGTACTTC.

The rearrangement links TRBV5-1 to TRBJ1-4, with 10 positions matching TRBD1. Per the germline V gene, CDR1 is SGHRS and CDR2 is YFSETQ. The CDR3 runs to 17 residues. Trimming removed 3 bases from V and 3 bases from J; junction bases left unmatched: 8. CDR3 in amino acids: CASSSGTGASSNEKLFF. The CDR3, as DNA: TGCGCCAGCAGCTCCGGGACAGGGGCCTCATCTAATGAAAAACTGTTTTTT. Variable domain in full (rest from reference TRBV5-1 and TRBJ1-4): KAGVTQTPRYLIKTRGQQVTLSCSPISGHRSVSWYQQTPGQGLQFLFEYFSETQRNKGNFPGRFSGRQFSNSRSEMNVSTLELGDSALYLCASSSGTGASSNEKLFFGSGTQLSVL.

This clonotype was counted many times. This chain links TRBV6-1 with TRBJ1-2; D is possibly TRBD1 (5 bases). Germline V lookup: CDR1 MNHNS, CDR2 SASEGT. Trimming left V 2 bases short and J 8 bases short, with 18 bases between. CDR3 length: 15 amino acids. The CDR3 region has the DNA TGTGCCAGCAGTGAAAATCTCCCGGGGACGGGGGGCTACACCTTC. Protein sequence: CASSENLPGTGGYTF.

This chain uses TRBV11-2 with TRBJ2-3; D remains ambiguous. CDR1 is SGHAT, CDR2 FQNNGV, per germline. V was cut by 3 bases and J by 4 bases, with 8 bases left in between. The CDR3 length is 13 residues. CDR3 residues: CASSFKLADTQYF. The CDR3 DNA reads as TGTGCCAGCAGCTTCAAATTGGCAGATACGCAGTATTTT.

CDR3 sequence (DNA): TGTGCCACCAGCAGACTTCCTATACAGGGGAAGGGCGAAAAACTGTTTTTT. Its protein is CATSRLPIQGKGEKLFF. The chain combines TRBV15 with TRBJ1-4, with 7 bases aligning to TRBD1. V gave up 2 bases and J gave up 8 bases; unmatched junction bases: 14. Germline CDR1 LNHNV, CDR2 YYDKDF (reference sequence). The CDR3 has 17 residues.

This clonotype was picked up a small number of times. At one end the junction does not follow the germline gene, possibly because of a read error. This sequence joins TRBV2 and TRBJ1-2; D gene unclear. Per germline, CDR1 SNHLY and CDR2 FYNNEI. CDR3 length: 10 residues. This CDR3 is CAGSEVRYTF. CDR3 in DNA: TGTGCCGGCAGTGAGGTCCGATACACCTTC.

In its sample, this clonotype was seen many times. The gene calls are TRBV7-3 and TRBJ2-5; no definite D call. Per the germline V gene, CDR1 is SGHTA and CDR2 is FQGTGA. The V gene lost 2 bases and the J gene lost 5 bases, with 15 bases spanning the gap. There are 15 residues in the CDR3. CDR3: CASSLLGRASETQYF. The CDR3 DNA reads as TGTGCCAGCAGCTTACTGGGAAGGGCATCGGAGACCCAGTACTTC.

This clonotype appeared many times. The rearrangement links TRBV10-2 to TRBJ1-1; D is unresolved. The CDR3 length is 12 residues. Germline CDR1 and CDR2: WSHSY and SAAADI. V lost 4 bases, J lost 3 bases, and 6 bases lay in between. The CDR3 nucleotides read TGCGCCAGCAGTGTTGCGGACACTGAAGCTTTCTTT. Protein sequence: CASSVADTEAFF.

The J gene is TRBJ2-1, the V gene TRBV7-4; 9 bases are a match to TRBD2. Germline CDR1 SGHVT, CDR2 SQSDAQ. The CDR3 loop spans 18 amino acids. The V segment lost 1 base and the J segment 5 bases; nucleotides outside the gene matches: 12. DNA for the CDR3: TGTGCCAGCAGCTTAGTACCTCCAAGGCGGGAGGGTCACAATGAGCAGTTCTTC. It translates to CASSLVPPRREGHNEQFF. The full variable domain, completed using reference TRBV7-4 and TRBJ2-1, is GAGVSQSPRYKVAKRGRDVALRCDSISGHVTLYWYRQTLGQGSEVLTYSQSDAQRDKSGRPSGRFSAERPERSVSTLKIQRTEQGDSAVYLCASSLVPPRREGHNEQFFGPGTRLTVL.

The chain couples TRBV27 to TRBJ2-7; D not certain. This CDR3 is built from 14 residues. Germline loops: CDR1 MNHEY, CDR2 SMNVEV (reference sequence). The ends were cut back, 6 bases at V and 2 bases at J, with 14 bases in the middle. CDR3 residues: CASSSQDGPYEQYF. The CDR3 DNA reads TGTGCCAGCAGCTCCCAGGACGGGCCCTACGAGCAGTACTTC.

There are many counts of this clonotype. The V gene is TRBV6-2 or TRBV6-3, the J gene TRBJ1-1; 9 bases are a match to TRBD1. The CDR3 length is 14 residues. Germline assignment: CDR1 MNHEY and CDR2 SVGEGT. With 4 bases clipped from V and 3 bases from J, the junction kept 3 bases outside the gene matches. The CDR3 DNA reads TGTGCCAGCAGTTGGACAGGGGACGACACTGAAGCTTTCTTT. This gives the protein CASSWTGDDTEAFF.

CDR3 DNA sequence: TGCAGCGCCTTCACGGGGGGGCTTAACTATGGCTACACCTTC. It specifies CSAFTGGLNYGYTF. The chain uses TRBV29-1 and TRBJ1-2; D possibly corresponds to TRBD1 (6 bases). CDR1 SQVTM and CDR2 ANQGSEA come from the germline V gene. Trimming removed 7 bases at V and 1 base at J, with 16 bases between. CDR3 size: 14 residues.

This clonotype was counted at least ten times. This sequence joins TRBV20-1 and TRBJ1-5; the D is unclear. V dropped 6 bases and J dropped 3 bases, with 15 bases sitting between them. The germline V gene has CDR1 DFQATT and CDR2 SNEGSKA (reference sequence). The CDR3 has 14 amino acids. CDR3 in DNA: TGCAGTGCAGCGCATACAGTGTCCAATCAGCCCCAGCATTTT. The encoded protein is CSAAHTVSNQPQHF.

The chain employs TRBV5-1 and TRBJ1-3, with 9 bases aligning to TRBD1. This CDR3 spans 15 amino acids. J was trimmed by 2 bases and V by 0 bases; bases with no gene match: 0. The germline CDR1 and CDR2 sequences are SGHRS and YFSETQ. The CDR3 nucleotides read TGCGCCAGCAGCTTGGGGGACAGGGCTGGAAACACCATATATTTT. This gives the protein CASSLGDRAGNTIYF.

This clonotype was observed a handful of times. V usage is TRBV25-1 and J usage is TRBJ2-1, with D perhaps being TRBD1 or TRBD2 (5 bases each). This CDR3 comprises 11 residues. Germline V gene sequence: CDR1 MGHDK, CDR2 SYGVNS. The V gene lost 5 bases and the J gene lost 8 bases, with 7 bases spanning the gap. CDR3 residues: CASSLGHEQFF. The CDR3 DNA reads TGTGCCAGCAGTCTGGGACATGAGCAGTTCTTC. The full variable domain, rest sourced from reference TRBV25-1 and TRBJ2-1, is EADIYQTPRYLVIGTGKKITLECSQTMGHDKMYWYQQDPGMELHLIHYSYGVNSTEKGDLSSESTVSRIRTEHFPLTLESARPSHTSQYLCASSLGHEQFFGPGTRLTVL.

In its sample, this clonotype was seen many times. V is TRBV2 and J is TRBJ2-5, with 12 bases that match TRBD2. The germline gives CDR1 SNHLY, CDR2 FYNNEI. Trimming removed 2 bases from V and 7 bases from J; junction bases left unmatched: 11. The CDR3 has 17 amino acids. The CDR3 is CASSEWASGRASVTQYF. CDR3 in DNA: TGTGCCAGCAGTGAATGGGCTAGCGGGAGGGCCTCGGTGACCCAGTACTTC.